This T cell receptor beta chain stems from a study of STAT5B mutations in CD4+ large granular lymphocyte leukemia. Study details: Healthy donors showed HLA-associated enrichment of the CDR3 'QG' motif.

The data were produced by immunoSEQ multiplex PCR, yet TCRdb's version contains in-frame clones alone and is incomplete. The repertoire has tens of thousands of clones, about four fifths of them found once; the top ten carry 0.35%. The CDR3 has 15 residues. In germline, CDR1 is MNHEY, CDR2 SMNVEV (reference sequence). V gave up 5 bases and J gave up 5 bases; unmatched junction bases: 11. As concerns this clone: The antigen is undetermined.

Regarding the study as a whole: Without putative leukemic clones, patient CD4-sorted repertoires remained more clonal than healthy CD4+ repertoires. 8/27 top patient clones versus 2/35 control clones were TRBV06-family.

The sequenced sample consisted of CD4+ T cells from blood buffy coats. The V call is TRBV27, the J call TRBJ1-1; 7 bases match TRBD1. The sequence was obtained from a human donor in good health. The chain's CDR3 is CASSTGTAEWTEAFF. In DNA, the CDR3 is TGTGCCAGCAGTACAGGGACAGCGGAATGGACTGAAGCTTTCTTT.